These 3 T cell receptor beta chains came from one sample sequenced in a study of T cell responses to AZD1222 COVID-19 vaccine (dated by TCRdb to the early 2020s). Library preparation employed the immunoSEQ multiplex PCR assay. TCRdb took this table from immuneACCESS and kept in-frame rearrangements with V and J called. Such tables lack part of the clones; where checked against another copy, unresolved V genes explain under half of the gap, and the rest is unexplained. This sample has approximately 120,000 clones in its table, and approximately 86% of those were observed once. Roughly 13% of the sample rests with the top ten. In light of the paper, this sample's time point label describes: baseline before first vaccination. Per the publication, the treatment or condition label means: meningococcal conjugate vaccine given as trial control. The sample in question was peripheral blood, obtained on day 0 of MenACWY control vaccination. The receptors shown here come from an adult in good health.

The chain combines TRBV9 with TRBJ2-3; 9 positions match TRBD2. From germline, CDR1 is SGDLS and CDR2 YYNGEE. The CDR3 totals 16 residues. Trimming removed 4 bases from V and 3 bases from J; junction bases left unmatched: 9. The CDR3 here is CASSLSGGLRTDTQYF. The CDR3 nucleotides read TGTGCCAGCAGCCTTAGCGGGGGCCTCAGGACAGATACGCAGTATTTT.

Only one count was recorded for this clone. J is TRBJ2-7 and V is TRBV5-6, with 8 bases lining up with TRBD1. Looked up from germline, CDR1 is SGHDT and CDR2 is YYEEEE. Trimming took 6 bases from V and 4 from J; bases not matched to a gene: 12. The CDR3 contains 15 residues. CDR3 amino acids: CASKAYGTGLYEQYF. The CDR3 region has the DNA TGTGCCAGCAAAGCTTACGGGACAGGACTATACGAGCAGTACTTC.

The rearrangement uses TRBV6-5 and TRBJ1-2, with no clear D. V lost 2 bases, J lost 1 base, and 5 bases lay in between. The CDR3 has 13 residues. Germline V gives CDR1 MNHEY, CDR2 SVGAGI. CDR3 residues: CASSYEINYGYTF. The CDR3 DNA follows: TGTGCCAGCAGTTACGAGATTAACTATGGCTACACCTTC.